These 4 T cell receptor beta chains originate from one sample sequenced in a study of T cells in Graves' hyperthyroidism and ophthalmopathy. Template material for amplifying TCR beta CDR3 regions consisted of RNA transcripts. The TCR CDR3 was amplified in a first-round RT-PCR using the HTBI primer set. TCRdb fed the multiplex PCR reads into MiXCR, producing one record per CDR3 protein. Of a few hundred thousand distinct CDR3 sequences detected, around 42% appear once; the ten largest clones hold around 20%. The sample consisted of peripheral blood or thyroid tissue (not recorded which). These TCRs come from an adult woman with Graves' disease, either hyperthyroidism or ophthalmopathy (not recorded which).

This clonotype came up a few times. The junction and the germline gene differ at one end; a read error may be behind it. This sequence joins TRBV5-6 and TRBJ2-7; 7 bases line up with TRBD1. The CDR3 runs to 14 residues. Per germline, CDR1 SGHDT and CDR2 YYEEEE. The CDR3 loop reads CASSATGKSCEQYF. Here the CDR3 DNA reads TGTGCCAGCAGTGCGACAGGGAAATCCTGCGAGCAGTACTTC.

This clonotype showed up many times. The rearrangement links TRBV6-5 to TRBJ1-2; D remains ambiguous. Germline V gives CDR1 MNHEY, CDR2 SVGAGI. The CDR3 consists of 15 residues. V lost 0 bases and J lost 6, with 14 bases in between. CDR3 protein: CASSYSSNPLHGYTF. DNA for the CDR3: TGTGCCAGCAGTTACTCCTCGAACCCTCTTCATGGCTACACCTTC.

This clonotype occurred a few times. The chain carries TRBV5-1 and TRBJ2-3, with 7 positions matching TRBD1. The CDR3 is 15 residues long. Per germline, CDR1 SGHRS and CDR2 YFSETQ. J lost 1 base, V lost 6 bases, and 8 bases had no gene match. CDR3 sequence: CASTPHGQGTDTQYF. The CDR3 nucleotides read TGCGCCAGCACCCCCCATGGACAGGGCACAGATACGCAGTATTTT.

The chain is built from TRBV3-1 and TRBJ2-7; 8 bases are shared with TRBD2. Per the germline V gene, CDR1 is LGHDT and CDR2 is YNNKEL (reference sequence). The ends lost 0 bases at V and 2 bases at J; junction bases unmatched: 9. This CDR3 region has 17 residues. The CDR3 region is CASSQDFGSGRPYEQYF. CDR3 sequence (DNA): TGTGCCAGCAGCCAAGATTTTGGGAGCGGGAGACCCTACGAGCAGTACTTC.